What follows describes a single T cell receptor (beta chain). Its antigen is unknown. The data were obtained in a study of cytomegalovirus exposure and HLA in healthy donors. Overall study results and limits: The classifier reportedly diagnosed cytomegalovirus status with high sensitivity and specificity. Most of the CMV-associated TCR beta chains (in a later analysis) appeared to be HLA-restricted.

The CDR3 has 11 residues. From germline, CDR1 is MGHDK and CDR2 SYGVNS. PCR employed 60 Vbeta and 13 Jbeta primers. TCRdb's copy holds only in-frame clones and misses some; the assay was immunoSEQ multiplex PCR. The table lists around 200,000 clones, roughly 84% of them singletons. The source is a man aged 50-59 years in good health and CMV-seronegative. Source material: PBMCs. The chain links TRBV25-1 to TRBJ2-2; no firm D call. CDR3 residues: CATTNTGELFF. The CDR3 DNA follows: TGTGCAACCACTAACACCGGGGAGCTGTTTTTT.